The present T cell receptor beta chain was sequenced within a study of shared clonotypes between healthy human individuals. About the research overall: Donor ages ranged 18 to 49 years: a couple of women, a few men.

It was CD45RO-negative cells, positively selected for CCR7, that made up naive CD8 cells, with terminally differentiated effector memory CD45RA+ cells excluded. Every subset's genomic DNA went evenly onto several immunoSEQ plates. Sequencing used immunoSEQ multiplex PCR; TCRdb keeps in-frame clones, though not all of them. The sample yields about 2 million clones, around 96% seen once. Trimming removed 4 bases at V and 6 bases at J, with 12 bases between. The germline V gene has CDR1 MNHEY and CDR2 SVGAGI. The CDR3 is 13 residues long. This TCR derives from a man aged 18 to 29 in good health. The source material was naive CD8+ T cells sorted from blood. V gene TRBV6-5 combines with J gene TRBJ1-1, with D tentatively TRBD1 (5 bases). Written as DNA, the CDR3 is TGTGCCAGCAGTTCCAGGGACTTGTCTGAAGCTTTCTTT. This sequence encodes CASSSRDLSEAFF.